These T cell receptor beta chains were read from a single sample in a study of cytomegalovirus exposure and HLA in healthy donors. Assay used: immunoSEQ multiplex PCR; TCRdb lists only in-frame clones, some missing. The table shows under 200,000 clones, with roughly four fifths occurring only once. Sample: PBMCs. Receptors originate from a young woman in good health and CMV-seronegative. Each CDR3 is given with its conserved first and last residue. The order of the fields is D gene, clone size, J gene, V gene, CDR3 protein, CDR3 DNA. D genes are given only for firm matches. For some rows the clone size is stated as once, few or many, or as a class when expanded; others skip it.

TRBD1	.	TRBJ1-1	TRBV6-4	CASSDSVQGAPLEVNTEAFF	TGTGCCAGCAGTGACTCGGTCCAGGGGGCGCCCTTAGAAGTGAACACTGAAGCTTTCTTT
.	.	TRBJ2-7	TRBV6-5	CASSYGTGAYEQYF	TGTGCCAGCAGTTATGGGACGGGAGCCTACGAGCAGTACTTC
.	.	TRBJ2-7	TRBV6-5	CASSYPIAERYEQYF	TGTGCCAGCAGTTACCCGATAGCGGAAAGGTACGAGCAGTACTTC
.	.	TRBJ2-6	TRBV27	CASSLTGPRFSGANVLTF	TGTGCCAGCAGCCTCACAGGCCCAAGATTCTCTGGGGCCAACGTCCTGACTTTC
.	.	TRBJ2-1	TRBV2	CASRSGGSSYNEQFF	TGTGCCAGCAGAAGTGGGGGGAGCTCCTACAATGAGCAGTTCTTC
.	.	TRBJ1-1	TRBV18	CASSPPQVGTEAFF	TGTGCCAGCTCACCACCCCAGGTGGGCACTGAAGCTTTCTTT
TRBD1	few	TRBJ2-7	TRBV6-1	CASSADRGRVEQYF	TGTGCCAGCAGTGCTGACAGGGGGCGGGTCGAGCAGTACTTC
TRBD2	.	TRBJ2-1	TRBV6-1	CASSEDRGGSYNEQFF	TGTGCCAGCAGTGAAGATCGGGGGGGCTCCTACAATGAGCAGTTCTTC
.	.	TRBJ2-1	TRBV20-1	CSARRRGHFF	TGCAGTGCTCGTAGGAGGGGGCACTTCTTC
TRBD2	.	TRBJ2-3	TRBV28	CASSLLRFVGRGSTDTQYF	TGTGCCAGCAGTTTATTAAGATTTGTGGGGCGGGGGAGCACAGATACGCAGTATTTT
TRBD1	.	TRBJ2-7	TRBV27	CASSLWTGPNTLSYEQYF	TGTGCCAGCAGTTTATGGACAGGTCCTAATACGCTCTCCTACGAGCAGTACTTC
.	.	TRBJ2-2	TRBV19	CASSRGWDTGELFF	TGTGCCAGTAGTCGCGGGTGGGACACCGGGGAGCTGTTTTTT
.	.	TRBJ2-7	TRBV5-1	CASSAQVGADYEQYF	TGCGCCAGCAGCGCTCAGGTAGGGGCGGACTACGAGCAGTACTTC
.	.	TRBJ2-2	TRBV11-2	CASNWLSTGELFF	TGTGCCAGCAACTGGTTGAGCACCGGGGAGCTGTTTTTT
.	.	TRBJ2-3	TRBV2	CASLASEGLDTQYF	TGTGCCAGCCTGGCTAGCGAGGGATTAGATACGCAGTATTTT
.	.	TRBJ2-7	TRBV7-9	CASSPTRGDEQYF	TGTGCCAGCAGCCCGACTAGAGGCGACGAGCAGTACTTC
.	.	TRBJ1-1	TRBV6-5	CASRLTSLNTEAFF	TGTGCCAGCAGGCTCACAAGTTTGAACACTGAAGCTTTCTTT
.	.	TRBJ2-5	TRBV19	CASSNRGPGGSAEYQETQYF	TGTGCCAGTAGTAATAGGGGCCCTGGGGGGAGCGCGGAGTACCAAGAGACCCAGTACTTC
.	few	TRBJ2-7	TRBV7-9	CASSRLEPYEQYF	TGTGCCAGCAGCCGGCTAGAACCCTACGAGCAGTACTTC
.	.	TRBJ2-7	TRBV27	CASSFGGMMTYEQYF	TGTGCCAGCAGTTTCGGGGGAATGATGACCTACGAGCAGTACTTC
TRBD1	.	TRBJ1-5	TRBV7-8	CASSLITGAGQPQHF	TGTGCCAGCAGCCTCATCACAGGGGCGGGTCAGCCCCAGCATTTT
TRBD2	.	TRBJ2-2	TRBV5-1	CASSIRLAGVNTGELFF	TGCGCCAGCAGCATCCGCCTAGCGGGAGTGAACACCGGGGAGCTGTTTTTT
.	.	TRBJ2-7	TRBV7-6	CASSLGDSETYEQYF	TGTGCCAGCAGCTTAGGCGACTCGGAAACCTACGAGCAGTACTTC